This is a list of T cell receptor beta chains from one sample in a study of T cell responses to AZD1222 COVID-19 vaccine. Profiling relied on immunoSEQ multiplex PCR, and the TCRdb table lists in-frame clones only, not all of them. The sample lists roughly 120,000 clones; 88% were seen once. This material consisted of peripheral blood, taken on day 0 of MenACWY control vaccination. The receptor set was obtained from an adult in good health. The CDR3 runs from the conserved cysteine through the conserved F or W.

CDR3aa: CASSLVIDKDEQFF; v_gene: TRBV5-1; j_gene: TRBJ2-1
CDR3aa: CASRLRTTTYEQYF; v_gene: TRBV2; j_gene: TRBJ2-7
CDR3aa: CASSLQVWAGYTF; v_gene: TRBV19; j_gene: TRBJ1-2
CDR3aa: CAIRKDDTDTQYF; v_gene: TRBV10-3; j_gene: TRBJ2-3
CDR3aa: CASSPSLAEETQYF; v_gene: TRBV18; j_gene: TRBJ2-5
CDR3aa: CASSFYRGTGYTF; v_gene: TRBV11-2; j_gene: TRBJ1-2
CDR3aa: CASSPWGGDRGSPEQYF; v_gene: TRBV5-1; j_gene: TRBJ2-7
CDR3aa: CASSQGVAEGRHEQYF; v_gene: TRBV4-2; j_gene: TRBJ2-7
CDR3aa: CASSPDRGDHETQYF; v_gene: TRBV6-5; j_gene: TRBJ2-5
CDR3aa: CASSVGTPNYGYTF; v_gene: TRBV9; j_gene: TRBJ1-2
CDR3aa: CASSLAAGTGYEQYF; v_gene: TRBV5-1; j_gene: TRBJ2-7
CDR3aa: CASRDRGPGEKLFF; v_gene: TRBV2; j_gene: TRBJ1-4
CDR3aa: CASSSRGGDQPQHF; v_gene: TRBV6-5; j_gene: TRBJ1-5
CDR3aa: CASSSQVGKTQYF; v_gene: TRBV7-2; j_gene: TRBJ2-5
CDR3aa: CASSLLRRGLYSTGELFF; v_gene: TRBV5-6; j_gene: TRBJ2-2